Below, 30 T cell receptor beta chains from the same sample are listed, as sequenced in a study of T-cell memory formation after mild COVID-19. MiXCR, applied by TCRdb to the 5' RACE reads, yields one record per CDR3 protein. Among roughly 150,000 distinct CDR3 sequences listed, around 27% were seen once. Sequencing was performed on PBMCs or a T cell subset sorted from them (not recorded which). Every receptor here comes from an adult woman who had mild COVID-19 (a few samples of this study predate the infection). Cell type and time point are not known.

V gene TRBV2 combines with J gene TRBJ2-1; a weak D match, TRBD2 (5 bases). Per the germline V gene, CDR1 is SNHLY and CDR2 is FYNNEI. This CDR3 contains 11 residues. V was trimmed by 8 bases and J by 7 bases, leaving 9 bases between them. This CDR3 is CASGRGNEQFF. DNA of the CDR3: TGTGCCAGCGGTAGAGGGAATGAGCAGTTCTTC.

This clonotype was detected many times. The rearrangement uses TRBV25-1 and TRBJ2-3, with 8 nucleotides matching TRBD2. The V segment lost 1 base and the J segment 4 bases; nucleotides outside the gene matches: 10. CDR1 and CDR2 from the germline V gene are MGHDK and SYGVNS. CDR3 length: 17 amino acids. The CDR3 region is CASSEWSREGVADTQYF. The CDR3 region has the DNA TGTGCCAGCAGTGAATGGTCACGGGAGGGAGTCGCAGATACGCAGTATTTT.

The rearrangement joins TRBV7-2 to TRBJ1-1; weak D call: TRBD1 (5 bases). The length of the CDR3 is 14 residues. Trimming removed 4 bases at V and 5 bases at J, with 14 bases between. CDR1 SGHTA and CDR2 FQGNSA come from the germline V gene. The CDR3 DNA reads TGTGCCAGCAGCTACCCGGGGGTTTCAACTGAAGCTTTCTTT. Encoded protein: CASSYPGVSTEAFF. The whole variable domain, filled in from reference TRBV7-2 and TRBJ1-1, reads GAGVSQSPSNKVTEKGKDVELRCDPISGHTALYWYRQSLGQGLEFLIYFQGNSAPDKSGLPSDRFSAERTGGSVSTLTIQRTQQEDSAVYLCASSYPGVSTEAFFGQGTRLTVV.

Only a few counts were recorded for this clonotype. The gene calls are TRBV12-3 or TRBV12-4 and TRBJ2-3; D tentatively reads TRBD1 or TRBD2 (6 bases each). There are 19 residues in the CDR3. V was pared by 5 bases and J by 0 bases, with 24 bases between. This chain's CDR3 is CASSQPRTVSRGSTDTQYF. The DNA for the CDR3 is TGTGCCAGCAGTCAACCTCGGACAGTATCGCGGGGAAGCACAGATACGCAGTATTTT.

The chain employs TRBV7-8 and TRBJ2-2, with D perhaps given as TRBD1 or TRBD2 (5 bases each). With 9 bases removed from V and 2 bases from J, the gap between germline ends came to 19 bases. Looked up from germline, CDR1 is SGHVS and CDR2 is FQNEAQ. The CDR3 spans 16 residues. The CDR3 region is CASPRDPGSNTGELFF. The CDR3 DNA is TGTGCCAGTCCACGGGACCCGGGATCCAACACCGGGGAGCTGTTTTTT.

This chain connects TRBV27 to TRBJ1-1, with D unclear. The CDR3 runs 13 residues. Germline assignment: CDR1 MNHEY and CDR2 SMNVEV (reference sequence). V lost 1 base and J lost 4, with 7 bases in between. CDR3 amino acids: CASSLLGFTEAFF. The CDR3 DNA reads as TGTGCCAGCAGTTTATTGGGGTTCACTGAAGCTTTCTTT.

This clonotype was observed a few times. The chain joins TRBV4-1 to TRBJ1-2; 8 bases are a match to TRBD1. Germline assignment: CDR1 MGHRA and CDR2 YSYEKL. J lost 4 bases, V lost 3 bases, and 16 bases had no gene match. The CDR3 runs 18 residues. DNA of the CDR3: TGCGCCAGCAGCCAGTCAGGGACAGGACGCGCCATCCTCTATGGCTACACCTTC. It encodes CASSQSGTGRAILYGYTF.

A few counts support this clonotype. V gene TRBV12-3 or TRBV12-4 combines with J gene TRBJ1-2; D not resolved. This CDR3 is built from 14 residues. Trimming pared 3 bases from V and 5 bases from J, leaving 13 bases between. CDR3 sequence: CASSLFEYGYGYTF. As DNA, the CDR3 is TGTGCCAGCAGTTTGTTCGAGTACGGGTATGGCTACACCTTC.

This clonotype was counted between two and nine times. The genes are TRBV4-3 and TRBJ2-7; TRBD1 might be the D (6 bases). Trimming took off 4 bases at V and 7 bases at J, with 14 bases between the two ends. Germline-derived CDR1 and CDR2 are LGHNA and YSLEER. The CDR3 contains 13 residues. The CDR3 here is CASSPRAGEEQYF. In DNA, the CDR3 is TGCGCCAGCAGCCCGCGGGCAGGGGAAGAGCAGTACTTC.

The CDR3 region is CASSQVIGAVDEQFF. DNA for the CDR3: TGCGCCAGCAGCCAAGTGATTGGCGCAGTCGATGAGCAGTTCTTC. This sequence joins TRBV4-3 and TRBJ2-1; D remains unclear. Germline V gene sequence: CDR1 LGHNA, CDR2 YSLEER. There are 15 residues in the CDR3. The ends were cut back, 1 base at V and 8 bases at J, with 15 bases in the middle.

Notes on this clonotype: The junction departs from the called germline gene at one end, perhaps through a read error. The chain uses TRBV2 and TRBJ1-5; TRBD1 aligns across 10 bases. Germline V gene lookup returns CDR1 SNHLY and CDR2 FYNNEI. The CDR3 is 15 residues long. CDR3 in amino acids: CSSRYGTGVNQPQHF. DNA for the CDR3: TGTTCCAGCAGATACGGGACAGGGGTGAATCAGCCCCAGCATTTT.

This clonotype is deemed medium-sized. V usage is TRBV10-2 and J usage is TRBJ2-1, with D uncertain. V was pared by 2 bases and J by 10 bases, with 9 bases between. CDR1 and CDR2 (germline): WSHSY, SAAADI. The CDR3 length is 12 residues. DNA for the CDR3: TGCGCCAGCAGTGAGACGGCTTCCGAGCAGTTCTTC. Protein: CASSETASEQFF.

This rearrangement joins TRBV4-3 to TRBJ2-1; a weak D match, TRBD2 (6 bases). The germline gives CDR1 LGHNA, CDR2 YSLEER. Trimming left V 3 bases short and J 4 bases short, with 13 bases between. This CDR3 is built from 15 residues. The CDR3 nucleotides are TGCGCCAGCAGCCAGGCGAATAGCGGATACAATGAGCAGTTCTTC. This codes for CASSQANSGYNEQFF.

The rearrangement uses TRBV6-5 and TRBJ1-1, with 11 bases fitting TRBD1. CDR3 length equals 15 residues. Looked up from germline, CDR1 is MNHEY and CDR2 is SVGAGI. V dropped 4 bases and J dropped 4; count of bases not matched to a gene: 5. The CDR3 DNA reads TGTGCCAGCAGTTCCGGACAGGGGGCGATCACTGAAGCTTTCTTT. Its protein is CASSSGQGAITEAFF.

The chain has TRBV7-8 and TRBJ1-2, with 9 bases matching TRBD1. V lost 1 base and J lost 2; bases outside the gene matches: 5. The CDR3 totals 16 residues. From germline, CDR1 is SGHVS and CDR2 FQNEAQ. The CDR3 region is CASSLEGGQGNYGYTF. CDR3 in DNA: TGTGCCAGCAGCTTAGAGGGGGGACAGGGAAACTATGGCTACACCTTC.

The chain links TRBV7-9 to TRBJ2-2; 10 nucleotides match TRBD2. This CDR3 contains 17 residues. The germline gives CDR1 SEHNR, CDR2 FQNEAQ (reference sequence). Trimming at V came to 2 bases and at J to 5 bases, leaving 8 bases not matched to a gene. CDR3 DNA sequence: TGTGCCAGCAGCTTAACGGGCCTAGCGGGAGAAACCGGGGAGCTGTTTTTT. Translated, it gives CASSLTGLAGETGELFF.

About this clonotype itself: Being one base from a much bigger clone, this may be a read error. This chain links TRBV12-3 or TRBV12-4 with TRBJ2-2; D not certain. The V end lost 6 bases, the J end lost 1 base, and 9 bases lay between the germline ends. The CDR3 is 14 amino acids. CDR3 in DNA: TGTGCCAGCAGACGTAAGGGGAACACCGGGGAGCTGTTTTTT. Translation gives CASRRKGNTGELFF.

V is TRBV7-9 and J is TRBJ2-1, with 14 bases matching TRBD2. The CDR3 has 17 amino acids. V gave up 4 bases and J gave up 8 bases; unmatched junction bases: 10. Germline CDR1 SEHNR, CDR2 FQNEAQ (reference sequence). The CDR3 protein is CASSSGTSGSRFYEQFF. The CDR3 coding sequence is TGTGCCAGCAGCTCCGGGACTAGCGGGAGTCGGTTTTATGAGCAGTTCTTC.

The CDR3 region is CASSPGVGELKNIQYF. Here the CDR3 DNA reads TGTGCCAGCAGTCCAGGGGTCGGAGAGCTCAAAAACATTCAGTACTTC. J is TRBJ2-4 and V is TRBV7-9; TRBD1 is a possible D gene (6 bases). The germline CDR1 and CDR2 sequences are SEHNR and FQNEAQ (reference sequence). Trimming shortened V by 6 bases and J by 3 bases, and 18 bases separated the two germline ends. The CDR3 is made up of 16 amino acids.

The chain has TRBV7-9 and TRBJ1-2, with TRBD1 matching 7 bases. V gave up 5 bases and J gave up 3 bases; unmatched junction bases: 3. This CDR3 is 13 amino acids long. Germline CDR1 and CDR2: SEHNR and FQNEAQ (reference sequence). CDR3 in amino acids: CASSPDRDYGYTF. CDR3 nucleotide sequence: TGTGCCAGCAGCCCTGACAGGGACTATGGCTACACCTTC.

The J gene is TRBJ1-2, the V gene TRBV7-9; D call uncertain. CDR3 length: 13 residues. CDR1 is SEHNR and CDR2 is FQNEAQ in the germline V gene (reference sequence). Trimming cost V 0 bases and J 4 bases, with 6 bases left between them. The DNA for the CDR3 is TGTGCCAGCAGCTTAGCATACAGCTATGGCTACACCTTC. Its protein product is CASSLAYSYGYTF.

The CDR3 coding sequence is TGTGCCAGCAAGCAACGTGGTAACACTGAAGCTTTCTTT. Translated, it gives CASKQRGNTEAFF. The chain is built from TRBV12-3 or TRBV12-4 and TRBJ1-1, with D uncertain. The CDR3 extends over 13 amino acids. Trimming pared 7 bases from V and 2 bases from J, leaving 11 bases between.

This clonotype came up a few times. CDR3 amino acids: CATSDRGLAGFEDTQYF. CDR3 DNA sequence: TGTGCCACCAGTGACCGGGGACTAGCGGGGTTTGAAGATACGCAGTATTTT. The chain uses TRBV24-1 and TRBJ2-3, with 13 nucleotides matching TRBD2. With V trimmed by 4 bases and J by 5 bases, 8 bases remained unmatched. The CDR3 contains 17 residues. CDR1 is KGHDR and CDR2 is SFDVKD in the germline V gene.

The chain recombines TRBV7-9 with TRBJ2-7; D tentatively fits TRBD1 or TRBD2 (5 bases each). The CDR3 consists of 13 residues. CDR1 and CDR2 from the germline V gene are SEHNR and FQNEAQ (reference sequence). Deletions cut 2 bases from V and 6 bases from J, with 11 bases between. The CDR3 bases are TGTGCCAGCAGCTTATCCCCTGGGGGCGAGCAGTACTTC. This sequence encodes CASSLSPGGEQYF.

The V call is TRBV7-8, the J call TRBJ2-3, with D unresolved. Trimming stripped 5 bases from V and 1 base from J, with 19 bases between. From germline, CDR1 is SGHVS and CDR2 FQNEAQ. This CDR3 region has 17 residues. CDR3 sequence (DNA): TGTGCCAGCAGCCGGGCCTCGGGCTTAACGGGCACAGATACGCAGTATTTT. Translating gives CASSRASGLTGTDTQYF. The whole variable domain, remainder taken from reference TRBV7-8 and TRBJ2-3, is GAGVSQSPRYKVAKRGQDVALRCDPISGHVSLFWYQQALGQGPEFLTYFQNEAQLDKSGLPSDRFFAERPEGSVSTLKIQRTQQEDSAVYLCASSRASGLTGTDTQYFGPGTRLTVL.

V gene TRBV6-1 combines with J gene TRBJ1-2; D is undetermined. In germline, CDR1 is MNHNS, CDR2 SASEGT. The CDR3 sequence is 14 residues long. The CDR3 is CAAHLYEFDRGYTF. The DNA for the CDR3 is TGTGCTGCGCACCTATATGAGTTTGATCGTGGCTACACCTTC.

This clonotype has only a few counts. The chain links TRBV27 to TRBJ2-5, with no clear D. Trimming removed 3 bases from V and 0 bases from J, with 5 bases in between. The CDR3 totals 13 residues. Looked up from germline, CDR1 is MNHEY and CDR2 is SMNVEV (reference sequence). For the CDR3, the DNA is TGTGCCAGCAGTTTGGGCTACCAAGAGACCCAGTACTTC. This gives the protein CASSLGYQETQYF.

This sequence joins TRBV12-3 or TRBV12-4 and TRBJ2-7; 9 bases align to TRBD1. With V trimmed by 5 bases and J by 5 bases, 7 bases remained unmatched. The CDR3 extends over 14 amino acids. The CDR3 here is CASSRYRGPDEQYF. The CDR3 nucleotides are TGTGCCAGCAGTCGCTACAGGGGGCCCGACGAGCAGTACTTC.

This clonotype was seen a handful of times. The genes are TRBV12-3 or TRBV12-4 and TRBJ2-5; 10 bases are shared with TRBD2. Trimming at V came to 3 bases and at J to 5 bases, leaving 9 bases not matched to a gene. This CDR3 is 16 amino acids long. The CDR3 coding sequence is TGTGCCAGCAGTTTCAGGCTAGCGGGAGAGGGGGAGACCCAGTACTTC. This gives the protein CASSFRLAGEGETQYF.

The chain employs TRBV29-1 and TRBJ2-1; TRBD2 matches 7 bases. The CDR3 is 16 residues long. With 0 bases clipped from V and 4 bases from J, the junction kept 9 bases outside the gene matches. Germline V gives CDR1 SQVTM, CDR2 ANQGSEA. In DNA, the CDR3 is TGCAGCGTTGAAGATTGGGGGAGGGTAGAATACAATGAGCAGTTCTTC. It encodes CSVEDWGRVEYNEQFF.